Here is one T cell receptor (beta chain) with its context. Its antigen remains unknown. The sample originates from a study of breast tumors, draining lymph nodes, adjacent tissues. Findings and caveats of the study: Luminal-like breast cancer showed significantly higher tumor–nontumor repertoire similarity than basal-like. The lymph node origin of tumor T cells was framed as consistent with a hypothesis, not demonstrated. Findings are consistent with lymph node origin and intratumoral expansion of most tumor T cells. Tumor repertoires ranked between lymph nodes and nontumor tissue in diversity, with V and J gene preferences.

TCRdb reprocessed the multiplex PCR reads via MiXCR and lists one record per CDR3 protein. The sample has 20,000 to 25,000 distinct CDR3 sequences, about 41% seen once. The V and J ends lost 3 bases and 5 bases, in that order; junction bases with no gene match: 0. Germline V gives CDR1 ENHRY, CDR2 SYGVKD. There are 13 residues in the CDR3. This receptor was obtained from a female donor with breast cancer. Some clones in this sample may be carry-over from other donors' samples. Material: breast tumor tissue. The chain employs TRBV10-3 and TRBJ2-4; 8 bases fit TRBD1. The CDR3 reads CAISEQGENIQYF. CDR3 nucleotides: TGTGCCATCAGTGAACAGGGGGAAAACATTCAGTACTTC.